This T cell receptor beta chain was captured in a study of T cells in Graves' hyperthyroidism and ophthalmopathy (dated 2019 in TCRdb). Concerning the study at large: Peripheral blood was collected at initial diagnosis, before any treatment. A discovery cohort of about 100 patients, fewer than 50 with Graves' ophthalmopathy and under 60 with stable Graves' hyperthyroidism, was used to find distinguishing TCR V-J signatures. An independent validation cohort of under 20 hyperthyroidism patients and some 15 patients who later progressed to ophthalmopathy tested prospective prediction of ophthalmopathy. For training and testing, the roughly 100 patients in the discovery cohort were randomly divided in a 7:3 ratio. In addition, the study compared T-cell repertoires in thyroid tissue and in blood from six Graves' hyperthyroidism patients. After sampling, hyperthyroidism patients received methimazole starting at 30 mg daily, and ophthalmopathy patients received high-dose intravenous methylprednisolone. The paper describes TCR Vbeta CDR3 sequencing of 120 to 150 peripheral blood samples, made up of 40 to 45 ophthalmopathy patients, 70 to 80 hyperthyroidism patients and 17 progressor patients.

Amplification of TCR beta CDR3 regions was carried out from RNA transcripts. The first round of RT-PCR for the TCR CDR3 was performed with the HTBI primer set and the Qiagen OneStep RT-PCR kit. A second multiplex PCR round built the libraries, followed by size selection and purification. Libraries were sequenced paired-end with 100 bp reads on an Illumina HiSeq2000. The authors processed their data as follows. SOAPnuke was used to process the raw data, throwing out any read that contained adapters or uncalled bases, had a mean Phred below 15, or lacked an exact constant-primer or identifier match. High-quality paired reads were merged using COPE v1.2.5, and each unique nucleotide sequence was defined as a clonotype. Clonotypes were aligned to IMGT TRBV, TRBD and TRBJ reference segments using MiTCR v1.1. The analysis included only V-J combinations with a frequency above 0.0001, which together covered roughly 99% of the repertoires. A TCS score was defined as the ratio between F50 (clonal expansion) and ExV (chaos), using BLOSUM62-based TCRdist between CDR3 peptides within each V-J. Welch's t-statistics and random forest reduced some 510 V-J features to 13, which were used in a naive Bayes classifier (R e1071). TCRdb redid the processing of the public reads, applying fastp at Q25 and MiXCR, and retained in-frame beta chains. Rows with one shared CDR3 protein collapse into an entry with the most common genes and DNA. The V and J calls here are based on TCRdb, not the publication. This sample lists 500,000 to 650,000 distinct CDR3 sequences; 15% to 20% were detected once. The top ten constitute less than 55% of the sample.

In the ophthalmopathy patients, disease was moderately to severely active, with a Clinical Activity Score of 3 or more, a NOSPECS grade of 4 or more, and a duration of less than 3 months. Patients with uncontrolled infections, other autoimmune diseases, pregnancy or lactation were excluded. Diagnoses were established on the basis of clinical symptoms, serum thyroxine and TRAb, thyroid ultrasound, and orbital computed tomography. PBMCs were separated from roughly 9.6 ml of fresh peripheral blood using Ficoll-Paque density gradient centrifugation. Trizol reagent was used to extract total RNA, and RNA quality was then checked on an Agilent 2100 Bioanalyzer. CDR1 is given as SQVTM and CDR2 as ANQGSEA, both from the germline V gene. The germline V and J ends show losses of 3 bases and 3 bases respectively, and no gene match explains 8 bases of the junction. The cysteine opens and the phenylalanine closes a CDR3 of 15 amino acids. Left in the record is the CDR3 DNA by itself, 45 bases read in frame from the first base.

Points the paper makes about the study in general: Sample size was not statistically predetermined, and blinding of investigators to group allocation was not performed. Ophthalmopathy was separated from stable hyperthyroidism by a 13 V-J signature model, with 85% to 90% sensitivity and 81% to 82% specificity obtained in cross-validation and 80%/75% obtained in testing. Most expanded thyroid clonotypes (frequency above 0.001) were also found in blood, which suggests that blood repertoires may mirror thyroid immune responses. In validation, the model predicted progression to ophthalmopathy a median of roughly six months before onset, with approximately 68% sensitivity and roughly 73% specificity.

This clonotype was counted between two and nine times. This receptor's antigen is unknown. No quality values exist for individual bases; no much larger clone is one base distant. Input material: blood. This sequence was found in a man aged 35 to 55 with Graves' ophthalmopathy. The rearranged segments are TRBV29-1 and TRBJ2-1, and 7 junction bases match TRBD2. For the CDR3, the sequence is CSVEGGSGDYNEQFF. The bases read TGCAGCGTTGAGGGGGGGAGCGGGGACTACAATGAGCAGTTCTTC.